What follows are 13 T cell receptor beta chains derived from one specimen sequenced in a study of blood T cell repertoires in COVID-19. Sequencing used immunoSEQ multiplex PCR; TCRdb keeps in-frame clones, though not all of them. The top ten clones hold about 6.8% of a sample with 250,000 to 350,000 clones, about 93% of them seen once. Sequences were obtained from peripheral blood. The receptors here all came from a woman aged 25 to 39 with COVID-19, enrolled during active disease.

The rearrangement uses TRBV2 and TRBJ2-7, with 14 bases identical to TRBD2. Germline CDR1 SNHLY, CDR2 FYNNEI. After removal of 6 bases from V and 2 bases from J, the junction contained 6 bases not matched to a gene. The CDR3 totals 16 residues. The CDR3 DNA follows: TGTGCCAGCAGGCCGGGACTAGCGGGAGTTACCTACGAGCAGTACTTC. Amino acids: CASRPGLAGVTYEQYF.

The chain joins TRBV5-1 to TRBJ2-2; 16 bases are shared with TRBD2. Germline CDR1 SGHRS, CDR2 YFSETQ. This CDR3 region has 19 residues. With V trimmed by 3 bases and J by 0 bases, 5 bases remained unmatched. CDR3 amino acids: CASSSGLAGGFANTGELFF. Written as DNA, the CDR3 is TGCGCCAGCAGCTCGGGACTAGCGGGAGGGTTCGCGAACACCGGGGAGCTGTTTTTT.

Here the CDR3 DNA reads TGCGCCAGCAGCCAAGAGGGTAGCGGGACGTATAGTGAGCAGTTCTTC. Translated, it gives CASSQEGSGTYSEQFF. The chain links TRBV4-3 to TRBJ2-1; TRBD2 aligns across 8 bases. Germline V gives CDR1 LGHNA, CDR2 YSLEER. Trimming removed 0 bases from V and 9 bases from J; junction bases left unmatched: 10. The CDR3 has 16 amino acids.

This rearrangement joins TRBV3-1 (or the pseudogene TRBV3-2) to TRBJ2-2; D uncertain. Trimming removed 0 bases at V and 4 bases at J, with 6 bases between. Germline V gives CDR1 LGHDT, CDR2 YNNKEL (reference sequence). This CDR3 contains 14 residues. The CDR3 spells CASSQDSVTGELFF. The CDR3 nucleotides read TGTGCCAGCAGCCAAGATTCGGTCACCGGGGAGCTGTTTTTT.

The V call is TRBV7-2, the J call TRBJ1-1, with D perhaps TRBD1 (5 bases). V shed 2 bases and J shed 4 bases, with 17 bases lying between them. The germline V gene encodes CDR1 SGHTA and CDR2 FQGNSA. The CDR3 length is 16 residues. CDR3: CASSLLWQGLGTEAFF. The CDR3 DNA follows: TGTGCCAGCAGCTTATTGTGGCAGGGCTTGGGCACTGAAGCTTTCTTT. Together with reference TRBV7-2 and TRBJ1-1, the CDR3 gives the full variable domain: GAGVSQSPSNKVTEKGKDVELRCDPISGHTALYWYRQSLGQGLEFLIYFQGNSAPDKSGLPSDRFSAERTGGSVSTLTIQRTQQEDSAVYLCASSLLWQGLGTEAFFGQGTRLTVV.

The chain uses TRBV5-1 and TRBJ2-7; 7 bases fit TRBD1. CDR1 and CDR2 (germline): SGHRS, YFSETQ. CDR3 length: 14 residues. Trimming took 5 bases from V and 3 from J; bases not matched to a gene: 8. CDR3 region: CASSPGTAGYEQYF. The CDR3 DNA follows: TGCGCCAGCAGTCCCGGGACAGCTGGCTACGAGCAGTACTTC.

This sequence joins TRBV6-5 and TRBJ2-7, with 7 bases aligning to TRBD2. Germline V gene sequence: CDR1 MNHEY, CDR2 SVGAGI. V shed 6 bases and J 3 bases; nucleotides not matched to a gene: 5. This CDR3 contains 13 residues. The CDR3 protein is CASSREAFYEQYF. The CDR3 DNA reads as TGTGCCAGCAGCCGGGAGGCGTTCTACGAGCAGTACTTC.

The V gene is TRBV11-2, the J gene TRBJ2-3; D call uncertain. Germline V CDR1 and CDR2: SGHAT, FQNNGV. The CDR3 is 13 amino acids. Deletions cut 4 bases from V and 5 bases from J, with 10 bases between. As DNA, the CDR3 is TGTGCCAGCAGCTCCCGGGTTTTAGATACGCAGTATTTT. Translated: CASSSRVLDTQYF.

V usage is TRBV4-3 and J usage is TRBJ2-7; D is unresolved. CDR1 is LGHNA, CDR2 YSLEER, per germline. Trimming cost V 3 bases and J 3 bases, with 12 bases left between them. The CDR3 has 14 amino acids. CDR3 loop: CASSQGRLDYEQYF. In DNA, the CDR3 is TGCGCCAGCAGCCAGGGTAGACTGGACTACGAGCAGTACTTC.

A single count supports this clone. The chain carries TRBV28 and TRBJ1-2; TRBD1 agrees at 8 bases. The V segment lost 6 bases and the J segment 4 bases; nucleotides outside the gene matches: 10. Germline V gives CDR1 MDHEN, CDR2 SYDVKM. The CDR3 has 15 residues. CDR3 loop: CASRAQGAVPYGYTF. The CDR3, as DNA: TGTGCCAGCAGGGCTCAGGGGGCGGTACCCTATGGCTACACCTTC.

The chain joins TRBV7-9 to TRBJ1-1, with 8 nucleotides matching TRBD1. The CDR3 runs 11 residues. Losses at the gene ends were 5 bases for V and 10 bases for J; bases not matched to a gene: 3. CDR1 and CDR2 (germline): SEHNR, FQNEAQ (reference sequence). CDR3 loop: CASSPGQGAFF. DNA of the CDR3: TGTGCCAGCAGCCCCGGACAGGGAGCTTTCTTT.

To note about this clone: The junction and the germline gene differ at one end; a read error may be behind it. V usage is TRBV7-7 and J usage is TRBJ2-2; 9 bases fit TRBD2. Germline-derived CDR1 and CDR2 are SSHAT and FNYEAQ (reference sequence). This CDR3 comprises 17 residues. The CDR3 DNA sequence: TGTGCTAGCAGCTTATCTAGCGGGAAAGGGATAACCGGGGAGCTGTTTTTT. This translates into CASSLSSGKGITGELFF.

The CDR3 sequence is CASGGARLGSPLHF. CDR3 sequence (DNA): TGTGCCAGCGGTGGGGCCAGGTTAGGCTCACCCCTCCACTTT. The chain is built from TRBV5-6 and TRBJ1-6, with a weak D call TRBD1 (5 bases). This CDR3 region has 14 residues. CDR1 is SGHDT, CDR2 YYEEEE, per germline. V shed 7 bases and J shed 10 bases, with 18 bases lying between them. Drawing the rest from reference TRBV5-6 and TRBJ1-6, the complete variable domain is DAGVTQSPTHLIKTRGQQVTLRCSPKSGHDTVSWYQQALGQGPQFIFQYYEEEERQRGNFPDRFSGHQFPNYSSELNVNALLLGDSALYLCASGGARLGSPLHFGNGTRLTVT.